These 28 T cell receptor beta chains came from one sample sequenced in a study of regulatory T cells in long-lasting Graves disease. The time point is: persistent/refractory GD, antithyroid drugs over 5 years with positive TRAb. RNA isolated from PBMCs was used to make the TCR library. Researchers made TCR beta libraries by using iRepertoire HTBI primers and running Arm-PCR on CDR3 regions. MiXCR, run by TCRdb on the multiplex PCR reads, gives a single entry per CDR3 protein. The data show approximately 360,000 distinct CDR3 sequences, with roughly 25% seen just once and around 30% held by the top ten. The specimen comprised peripheral blood mononuclear cells (PBMCs), sampled when the disease was refractory, from a patient treated with antithyroid drugs. Receptors were obtained from a woman aged 40 to 50 with Graves disease.

The J gene is TRBJ2-1, the V gene TRBV10-3, with 9 bases aligning to TRBD1. Germline V gene lookup returns CDR1 ENHRY and CDR2 SYGVKD. The CDR3 loop spans 12 amino acids. Unmatched junction bases numbered 0, after V lost 4 bases and J lost 8 bases. The CDR3: CAISGQGDEQFF. The CDR3 region has the DNA TGTGCCATCAGTGGACAGGGGGATGAGCAGTTCTTC.

This chain joins TRBV29-1 and TRBJ1-1; unclear D gene. The CDR3 is made up of 11 amino acids. Germline CDR1 SQVTM, CDR2 ANQGSEA. V was shortened by 3 bases and J by 4 bases, with 6 bases between the two germline ends. CDR3 residues: CSVDWGTEAFF. The DNA of the CDR3 is TGCAGCGTTGATTGGGGCACTGAAGCTTTCTTT.

This chain uses TRBV10-2 with TRBJ1-6; TRBD1 matches at 8 bases. Per germline, CDR1 WSHSY and CDR2 SAAADI. Trimming at V came to 0 bases and at J to 7 bases, leaving 5 bases not matched to a gene. This CDR3 has 16 amino acids. The CDR3 sequence is CASSESRAGGNSPLHF. The CDR3 nucleotides are TGCGCCAGCAGTGAGTCGCGGGCAGGGGGCAATTCACCCCTCCACTTT.

This clonotype was seen more than once but under ten times. The chain uses TRBV5-1 and TRBJ2-2; the D gene is possibly TRBD2 (5 bases). The V gene's germline CDR1 is SGHRS and CDR2 YFSETQ. The germline V and J ends were trimmed by 0 bases and 4 bases, with 7 bases remaining between them. This CDR3 spans 14 amino acids. The CDR3 reads CASSLVGSTGELFF. In DNA, the CDR3 is TGCGCCAGCAGCTTGGTGGGGAGCACCGGGGAGCTGTTTTTT.

In this sample, this clonotype turned up many times. The V call is TRBV28, the J call TRBJ1-5; a weak D match, TRBD1 (6 bases). Trimming removed 0 bases at V and 4 bases at J, with 10 bases between. CDR3 length: 15 amino acids. CDR1 and CDR2 from the germline V gene are MDHEN and SYDVKM. The CDR3 region is CASSLWGHRNQPQHF. CDR3 nucleotide sequence: TGTGCCAGCAGTTTATGGGGACATCGAAATCAGCCCCAGCATTTT.

This clonotype showed up many times. The chain carries TRBV28 and TRBJ2-7, with TRBD2 matching over 8 bases. The V gene's germline CDR1 is MDHEN and CDR2 SYDVKM. CDR3 length equals 16 residues. The V and J ends lost 4 bases and 0 bases, in that order; junction bases with no gene match: 8. CDR3: CASSSQVSGISYEQYF. In DNA, the CDR3 is TGTGCCAGCAGTTCCCAAGTTAGCGGGATCTCCTACGAGCAGTACTTC.

This clonotype was detected ten times or more. V and J are TRBV28 and TRBJ2-7, with 7 positions matching TRBD2. The CDR3 is 16 amino acids. The germline gives CDR1 MDHEN, CDR2 SYDVKM. The J segment lost 6 bases and the V segment lost 5 bases, leaving 16 bases of the junction unmatched. The CDR3 protein is CASSGSRGDSRGEQYF. The CDR3 DNA follows: TGTGCCAGCAGTGGATCCCGGGGGGATTCGAGGGGCGAGCAGTACTTC.

This clonotype has only a few counts. The chain is built from TRBV6-5 and TRBJ1-3; no reliable D call. This CDR3 is 18 amino acids long. Trimming shortened V by 2 bases and J by 0 bases, and 17 bases separated the two germline ends. Germline-derived CDR1 and CDR2 are MNHEY and SVGAGI. In DNA, the CDR3 is TGTGCCAGCAGTTACAATCGGCTCGGGCTCGACTCTGGAAACACCATATATTTT. Its protein is CASSYNRLGLDSGNTIYF.

This clonotype appeared many times. The chain is built from TRBV7-8 and TRBJ1-1; D gene ambiguous. The ends were cut back, 5 bases at V and 9 bases at J, with 13 bases in the middle. The CDR3 extends over 12 amino acids. Germline CDR1 SGHVS, CDR2 FQNEAQ. CDR3 loop: CASSGGPGKAFF. The DNA for the CDR3 is TGTGCCAGCAGCGGCGGGCCGGGGAAAGCTTTCTTT.

This clonotype was detected a few times. The DNA for the CDR3 is TGTGCCAGCAGTTTTGAGGGGGCCGGTGAGCAGTTCTTC. Translating gives CASSFEGAGEQFF. The chain joins TRBV28 to TRBJ2-1, with 7 bases identical to TRBD1. The CDR3 is made up of 13 amino acids. V lost 3 bases to trimming and J lost 9 bases; unmatched junction nucleotides: 5. Germline V gene data show CDR1 as MDHEN and CDR2 as SYDVKM.

CDR3 sequence reads: CASSSRVSTDTQYF. The CDR3 DNA reads as TGTGCCAGCAGTTCCCGGGTTAGCACAGATACGCAGTATTTT. The V gene is TRBV28, the J gene TRBJ2-3; unclear D gene. Looked up from germline, CDR1 is MDHEN and CDR2 is SYDVKM. The CDR3 spans 14 residues. V lost 4 bases and J 0 bases, leaving 8 bases between the germline ends.

This clonotype occurred many times. The rearrangement joins TRBV28 to TRBJ2-7, with TRBD1 as a possible D gene (5 bases). The CDR3 loop spans 12 amino acids. V lost 5 bases and J lost 3, with 8 bases in between. Germline V gene lookup returns CDR1 MDHEN and CDR2 SYDVKM. DNA of the CDR3: TGTGCCAGCAGTACGACAGTCTACGAGCAGTACTTC. This codes for CASSTTVYEQYF. Drawing the rest from reference TRBV28 and TRBJ2-7, the complete variable domain is DVKVTQSSRYLVKRTGEKVFLECVQDMDHENMFWYRQDPGLGLRLIYFSYDVKMKEKGDIPEGYSVSREKKERFSLILESASTNQTSMYLCASSTTVYEQYFGPGTRLTVT.

Only a few counts were recorded for this clonotype. This chain uses TRBV10-1 with TRBJ2-2, with 10 bases matching TRBD2. Per the germline V gene, CDR1 is WNHNN and CDR2 is SYGVQD (reference sequence). After removal of 5 bases from V and 4 bases from J, the junction contained 10 bases not matched to a gene. This CDR3 region has 17 residues. CDR3 residues: CASSPSGRVPPTGELFF. CDR3 nucleotide sequence: TGCGCCAGCAGTCCTAGCGGGAGAGTCCCCCCCACCGGGGAGCTGTTTTTT.

In its sample, this clonotype was seen many times. The chain couples TRBV28 to TRBJ2-7; weak D call: TRBD2 (6 bases). CDR3 length equals 13 residues. From germline, CDR1 is MDHEN and CDR2 SYDVKM. Trimming removed 5 bases from V and 2 bases from J, with 10 bases in between. The CDR3 protein is CASSSGLTYEQYF. CDR3 coding DNA: TGTGCCAGCAGTAGCGGGCTAACCTACGAGCAGTACTTC.

Concerning this clonotype itself: One base away lies a much larger clone, so this may be a sequencing read error. The J gene is TRBJ2-7, the V gene TRBV29-1; 14 bases line up with TRBD2. The CDR3 loop spans 15 amino acids. Trimming cost V 4 bases and J 2 bases; bases outside gene matches: 4. Germline V CDR1 and CDR2: SQVTM, ANQGSEA. CDR3 amino acids: CSVGGGLAGAYEQYF. CDR3 in DNA: TGCAGCGTTGGAGGGGGACTAGCGGGGGCCTACGAGCAGTACTTC.

The chain carries TRBV20-1 and TRBJ2-1, with D perhaps given as TRBD1 or TRBD2 (5 bases each). CDR1 DFQATT and CDR2 SNEGSKA come from the germline V gene (reference sequence). The CDR3 sequence is 16 residues long. The V gene lost 5 bases and the J gene lost 4 bases, with 21 bases spanning the gap. The CDR3 spells CSAGTLGATGYNEQFF. The CDR3 coding sequence is TGCAGTGCTGGGACGTTAGGGGCTACGGGTTACAATGAGCAGTTCTTC.

The genes are TRBV15 and TRBJ2-5; 7 nucleotides align to TRBD1. The CDR3 totals 15 residues. CDR1 and CDR2 (germline): LNHNV, YYDKDF (reference sequence). After removal of 1 base from V and 1 base from J, the junction contained 3 bases not matched to a gene. The CDR3 sequence: CATSRGQGLQETQYF. In DNA, the CDR3 is TGTGCCACCAGCAGAGGACAGGGTCTCCAAGAGACCCAGTACTTC.

The table lists this clonotype with many counts. This chain connects TRBV2 to TRBJ2-5; D gene ambiguous. This CDR3 has 14 residues. The V gene's germline CDR1 is SNHLY and CDR2 FYNNEI. V lost 2 bases and J lost 4, with 11 bases in between. In DNA form, the CDR3 reads TGTGCCAGCAGTGAATGGCGGTTAGGAGAGACCCAGTACTTC. Protein: CASSEWRLGETQYF.

This clonotype appeared many times. The chain is built from TRBV12-3 or TRBV12-4 and TRBJ1-4; unclear D gene. With 6 bases removed from V and 13 bases from J, the gap between germline ends came to 12 bases. CDR3 length: 11 amino acids. CDR3 coding DNA: TGTGCCAGCAGGGACCGCGTGGGACTGTTTTTT. Translated, it gives CASRDRVGLFF.

In the case of this clonotype: Just one base apart from a much larger clone, this may be a read error. DNA of the CDR3: TGTGCCAGCAGTTACTCGTACGGCGGGATGAGGTACGAGCAGTACTTC. Its protein product is CASSYSYGGMRYEQYF. The J gene is TRBJ2-7, the V gene TRBV6-4; perhaps TRBD2 as D (6 bases). The CDR3 spans 16 residues. The germline V gene encodes CDR1 MRHNA and CDR2 SNTAGT.

With regard to this clonotype: Given a much more abundant clone one base away, this may be a read error. This chain uses TRBV6-2 or TRBV6-3 with TRBJ2-5; 8 bases map to TRBD1. Germline CDR1 and CDR2: MNHEY and SVGEGT. The CDR3 sequence is 14 residues long. V dropped 6 bases and J dropped 7; count of bases not matched to a gene: 10. The chain's CDR3 is CASSRTGHRGTQYF. The CDR3 DNA is TGTGCCAGCAGCAGGACAGGGCACCGAGGGACCCAGTACTTC.

This chain joins TRBV18 and TRBJ1-1; D uncertain. V lost 3 bases and J 1 base, leaving 9 bases between the germline ends. This CDR3 has 14 amino acids. Germline V CDR1 and CDR2: KGHSH, LQKENI. The DNA for the CDR3 is TGTGCCAGCTCACCTCCCGAGAGGAACACTGAAGCTTTCTTT. This encodes CASSPPERNTEAFF.

This clonotype was observed many times. The chain carries TRBV2 and TRBJ1-5, with D possibly matching TRBD1 (6 bases). V dropped 4 bases and J dropped 7 bases, with 14 bases sitting between them. This CDR3 has 14 residues. Germline CDR1 SNHLY, CDR2 FYNNEI. The CDR3 loop is CASSGGGWRQPQHF. Written as DNA, the CDR3 is TGTGCCAGCAGTGGAGGGGGATGGCGGCAGCCCCAGCATTTT.

This clonotype occurred a few times. V and J are TRBV19 and TRBJ1-3, with 7 bases lining up with TRBD1. J gave up 5 bases and V 7 bases, and 8 bases lay outside the gene matches. In germline, CDR1 is LNHDA, CDR2 SQIVND (reference sequence). The CDR3 runs 14 residues. The CDR3 here is CASTTPGQRNTIYF. In nucleotides, the CDR3 is TGTGCCAGTACCACACCGGGACAGAGAAACACCATATATTTT.

With respect to this clonotype: A much larger clone differs by one base, so this may be a read error. This sequence joins TRBV20-1 and TRBJ2-5, with 10 bases that match TRBD2. CDR3 length: 16 amino acids. Germline CDR1 and CDR2: DFQATT and SNEGSKA (reference sequence). Unmatched junction bases numbered 12, after V lost 1 base and J lost 7 bases. The CDR3 here is CSARVSSGRACGTQYF. CDR3 DNA sequence: TGCAGTGCTAGAGTCTCGAGCGGGAGGGCCTGCGGGACCCAGTACTTC.

Ten or more counts support this clonotype. The gene calls are TRBV11-2 and TRBJ1-1; 7 nucleotides match TRBD1. Germline CDR1 and CDR2: SGHAT and FQNNGV. This CDR3 region has 15 residues. Trimming cost V 0 bases and J 7 bases; bases outside gene matches: 8. The chain's CDR3 is CASSLDYGTASEAFF. The CDR3 region has the DNA TGTGCCAGCAGCTTAGATTACGGGACAGCGAGTGAAGCTTTCTTT.

This clonotype was seen a handful of times. This sequence joins TRBV7-2 and TRBJ2-4, with D perhaps TRBD2 (5 bases). Deletions cut 3 bases from V and 7 bases from J, with 7 bases between. Germline CDR1 and CDR2: SGHTA and FQGNSA. The CDR3 is 12 residues long. CDR3 coding DNA: TGTGCCAGCAGCTTTCCGGGGAACATTCAGTACTTC. This encodes CASSFPGNIQYF.

The J gene is TRBJ2-2, the V gene TRBV29-1, with 9 bases matching TRBD2. In germline, CDR1 is SQVTM, CDR2 ANQGSEA. The CDR3 is 17 residues long. V lost 5 bases to trimming and J lost 0 bases; unmatched junction nucleotides: 10. CDR3: CSVWGLAGFPNTGELFF. The CDR3 nucleotides read TGCAGCGTTTGGGGGCTAGCGGGGTTCCCGAACACCGGGGAGCTGTTTTTT.